The source of this TCR beta chain is a study of CD4 T cells in relation to SARS-CoV-2 and coronaviruses. Study-wide context: PBMCs were cultured with antigen for nine to ten days before TCR beta sequencing.

General observations from the study: The cross-reactivity analysis covered only spike protein, not other viral proteins.

The protocol was immunoSEQ multiplex PCR, while the TCRdb copy is restricted to in-frame clones and leaves out a portion. The sample yields roughly 20,000 clones, 70% to 75% seen once. Remarks on this clone: Its antigen is not identified.

V was clipped by 4 bases and J by 4 bases, with 18 bases between them. The CDR3 has 16 residues. Looked up from germline, CDR1 is SGHNT and CDR2 is YENEEA. CD4+ T cells from unexposed donors were obtained before the COVID-19 pandemic (2011-2018). Isolation of CD4+ T cells took place after approximately 10 days in culture. Approximately 2 million PBMCs per well were cultured with approximately 9.5 IU/ml IL-2. The chain joins TRBV11-3 to TRBJ2-3; weak D call: TRBD1 (8 bases). The sample consisted of CD4+ T cells from PBMCs, cultured in vitro. This receptor was identified in a human donor in good health. In DNA form, the CDR3 reads TGTGCCAGCAGCTCCGACAGGGGAGGGGCGGCAGATACGCAGTATTTT. Protein sequence: CASSSDRGGAADTQYF. Supplemented by reference TRBV11-3 and TRBJ2-3, the full variable domain reads EAGVVQSPRYKIIEKKQPVAFWCNPISGHNTLYWYLQNLGQGPELLIRYENEEAVDDSQLPKDRFSAERLKGVDSTLKIQPAELGDSAVYLCASSSDRGGAADTQYFGPGTRLTVL.